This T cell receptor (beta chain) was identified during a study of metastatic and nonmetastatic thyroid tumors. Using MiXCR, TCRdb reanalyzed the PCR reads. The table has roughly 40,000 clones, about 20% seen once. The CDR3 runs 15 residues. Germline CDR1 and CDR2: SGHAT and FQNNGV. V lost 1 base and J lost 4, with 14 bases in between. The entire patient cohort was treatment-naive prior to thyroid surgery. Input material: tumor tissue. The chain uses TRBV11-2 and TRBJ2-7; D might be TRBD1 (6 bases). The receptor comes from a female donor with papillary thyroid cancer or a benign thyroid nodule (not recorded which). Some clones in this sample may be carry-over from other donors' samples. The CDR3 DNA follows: TGTGCCAGCAGCTTAGCCCGGAGCAGGGGTTACGAGCAGTACTTC. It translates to CASSLARSRGYEQYF.